This T cell receptor beta chain was documented in a study of blood T cell repertoires in COVID-19. Study summary: The United States, Italy and Spain supplied acute and convalescent COVID-19 samples. The analysed material was cDNA or gDNA that came from T cells, B-cell-depleted T cells, or PBMCs.

Original methodology: Amplification of reference gene primers provided the estimated nucleated cell counts. The method was immunoSEQ multiplex PCR; TCRdb's version includes in-frame clones alone and lacks a portion of them. V, J and clone size are those of that table, while D and trimming were read from the DNA. This sample has under 300,000 clones, with around 86% found just once. CDR3 size: 14 residues. The ends lost 4 bases at V and 2 bases at J; junction bases unmatched: 3. From germline, CDR1 is LGHDT and CDR2 YNNKEL (reference sequence). This chain uses TRBV3-1 (or the pseudogene TRBV3-2) with TRBJ1-2; 8 bases map to TRBD1. Specimen: peripheral blood. The sequence came from a woman aged 40-49 years who had recovered from COVID-19. CDR3: CASSPRDRNYGYTF. For the CDR3, the DNA is TGTGCCAGCAGCCCACGGGACAGGAACTATGGCTACACCTTC.